What follows is one T cell receptor (beta chain) and its context. This clone's antigen is unknown. Per-nucleotide qualities are absent, and no much larger clonotype sits a single base away. Synthetic TCR analog templates were spiked into each PCR so that absolute template abundance could be estimated from read counts. TCRbeta CDR3 regions were amplified from genomic DNA with bias-controlled V and J gene primers using the immunoSEQ assay. Rearranged TCRbeta segments were sequenced at approximately 20X coverage. As for the original processing: Sequencing errors were corrected by clustering, and CDR3s were annotated against IMGT so that V, D and J genes could be assigned. Downstream analyses used only productive TCRbeta rearrangements and left out out-of-frame or stop-codon sequences. Clonality was computed as one minus Shannon entropy normalized by the log of the number of unique productive sequences. Clones differing between time points or between blood and tumor were identified by Fisher's exact test with Benjamini-Hochberg correction at adjusted p below 0.01. Held by TCRdb, this immuneACCESS table contains in-frame sequences only and omits some clones. Under half of the omission traces to an unresolved V gene where checked; the cause of the rest is unknown. V and J calls and clone size come straight from that table; D and trimming were deduced from the DNA. This sample is represented by roughly 40,000 clones; around four fifths of them were singletons. About 16% of the sample belongs to the ten largest clones.

Taken from the germline V gene, the CDR1 and CDR2 loops are KGHSH and LQKENI. Counted from cysteine to phenylalanine, this CDR3 has 14 amino acids. Kept here is only the CDR3 DNA, which spans 42 bases and is read in frame from base 1. The germline ends are 10 bases apart after V is trimmed by 1 base and J by 4 bases. The cohort comprised 25 to 30 patients with locally advanced or metastatic urothelial carcinoma treated at Memorial Sloan Kettering on a trial protocol. Peripheral blood mononuclear cells were collected pretreatment and during treatment, with between 1 and 8 total time points per patient. The Qiagen DNeasy Blood extraction kit was used to purify genomic DNA from total PBMCs and tumor samples. PBMCs were collected pretreatment and during treatment, and were isolated and stored as previously described. This sample is part of a study of PD-L1 blockade in urothelial cancer (dated by TCRdb to about 2017). At the level of the whole study: Every patient began therapy in the mid-2010s and was given atezolizumab 1,200 mg intravenously every 3 weeks. Durable clinical benefit was defined as a progression-free survival longer than 6 months, and TCR features were additionally tested against progression-free survival and overall survival. Blood samples were analyzed at two time points: 3 weeks after treatment start (second dose) and 6 weeks after treatment start. About 90% of the 29 patients were identified as males with urothelial cancer of bladder origin, and a prior smoking history was reported by 18 of 29 patients. In the same patients who had TCR sequencing, pretreatment tumors also underwent whole exome sequencing and RNA sequencing. Pretreatment tumor samples, along with matched peripheral blood serially collected before and after atezolizumab treatment, were subjected to TCR sequencing. An exploratory multi-omic analysis was conducted of the somatic, immune and clinical correlates of response to PD-L1 blockade with atezolizumab in urothelial cancer. Pretreatment blood TCR-seq was available for around 29 patients, at least one posttreatment blood collection was obtained for around 25 patients, and tumor TCR-seq was available for around 25 patients. Some ten patients reached durable clinical benefit, while roughly 22 patients did not. An ECOG performance status of 0 or 1 was recorded for the patients, and 0 to 3 prior chemotherapy regimens had been received by the patients. Blood samples gave a median of about 150,000 T cells and tens of thousands of unique TCRs, with a median clonality of approximately 0.08.

What the study reported, not specific to this receptor: At 3 weeks after the start of treatment, tumor-associated TCR clones in peripheral blood had expanded more in patients with durable benefit (n ≈ 24, p = 0.022). Because the sample size was small (n ≈ 28) and many of the analyses were exploratory, the results are meant to be hypothesis-generating. Improved progression-free and overall survival was found to be associated with pretreatment peripheral blood TCR clonality below the median.

The specimen was PBMCs, collected around atezolizumab (anti-PD-L1) treatment. The rearranged segments are TRBV18 and TRBJ1-2; the D gene is perhaps TRBD1, from 5 matching bases. This TCR was sampled from a man aged 55 to 69 with urothelial cancer. The CDR3 corresponds to CASSPQEGTYGYTF. The bases are TGTGCCAGCTCACCACAGGAGGGGACCTATGGCTACACCTTC.